A single sample is the source of the 21 T cell receptor beta chains below, sequenced in a study of Graves' ophthalmopathy and Graves' hyperthyroidism. The sequenced template was RNA, covering the TCR beta CDR3 region. Second-round multiplex PCR came after first-round RT-PCR with HTBI primers. Each CDR3 protein is one row after TCRdb ran MiXCR on the multiplex PCR reads. This sample has around 1,000,000 distinct CDR3 sequences, with about 40% found just once. The material sequenced was peripheral blood or thyroid tissue (not recorded which). Receptors originate from an adult man with Graves' hyperthyroidism.

Note on this clonotype: Here the CDR3 omits its conserved ending phenylalanine or tryptophan, so a read error is the likely source. V and J are TRBV7-9 and TRBJ2-5; 7 positions agree with TRBD2. The CDR3 is 13 amino acids. Germline V CDR1 and CDR2: SEHNR, FQNEAQ (reference sequence). Unmatched junction bases numbered 3, after V lost 3 bases and J lost 5 bases. CDR3 in DNA: TGTGCCAGCAGCTTCCCCGGGGGGGAGACCCAGTACCTC. As protein: CASSFPGGETQYL.

This chain links TRBV20-1 with TRBJ2-7; no clear D. The germline CDR1 and CDR2 sequences are DFQATT and SNEGSKA (reference sequence). CDR3 length equals 16 residues. V was cut by 0 bases and J by 0 bases, with 15 bases left in between. CDR3 nucleotide sequence: TGCAGTGCTAGAGATCTCACGCGGTTTAGCTCCTACGAGCAGTACTTC. Its translation is CSARDLTRFSSYEQYF.

The J gene is TRBJ2-7, the V gene TRBV5-1; D gene ambiguous. CDR1 is SGHRS, CDR2 YFSETQ, per germline. V was pared by 4 bases and J by 6 bases, with 11 bases between. The CDR3 extends over 12 amino acids. CDR3 amino acids: CASSKVGREQYF. Written as DNA, the CDR3 is TGCGCCAGCAGCAAGGTTGGCCGCGAGCAGTACTTC.

This clonotype was recorded at least ten times. The chain links TRBV24-1 to TRBJ1-1, with 8 bases lining up with TRBD1. Germline loops: CDR1 KGHDR, CDR2 SFDVKD. The CDR3 is 14 amino acids. V shed 9 bases and J 0 bases; nucleotides not matched to a gene: 5. CDR3 in DNA: TGTGCCACCTCAGGGGGCCAGATGAACACTGAAGCTTTCTTT. It yields the protein CATSGGQMNTEAFF.

V usage is TRBV7-6 and J usage is TRBJ2-7, with D maybe TRBD2 (5 bases). The CDR3 runs 13 residues. Trimming removed 5 bases from V and 6 bases from J, with 14 bases in between. CDR1 and CDR2 from the germline V gene are SGHVS and FNYEAQ. The CDR3 DNA follows: TGTGCCAGCAGCCCCGGGGTTGTGGCCGAGCAGTACTTC. The encoded protein is CASSPGVVAEQYF.

Details on this clonotype: A much bigger clone sits one base away, suggesting this may be a read error. Since the CDR3 does not end with the conserved phenylalanine or tryptophan, this likely comes from a read error. The chain carries TRBV5-1 and TRBJ2-5; 9 bases align to TRBD1. In germline, CDR1 is SGHRS, CDR2 YFSETQ. The ends lost 3 bases at V and 2 bases at J; junction bases unmatched: 5. The CDR3 runs 15 residues. CDR3 sequence: CASSSGQGTQETQYL. The CDR3 nucleotides read TGCGCCAGCAGCTCAGGACAGGGGACACAAGAGACCCAGTACCTC.

The V and J genes are TRBV20-1 and TRBJ1-2; D gene ambiguous. The length of the CDR3 is 13 residues. V lost 3 bases and J lost 3, with 11 bases in between. Germline loops: CDR1 DFQATT, CDR2 SNEGSKA (reference sequence). In DNA form, the CDR3 reads TGCAGTGCTAGTGGGGAACCCGACTATGGCTACACCTTC. Protein: CSASGEPDYGYTF.

As concerns this clonotype: Since a much larger clone is just one base distant, this may be a read error. V and J are TRBV20-1 and TRBJ1-1, with D unresolved. Germline values: CDR1 DFQATT, CDR2 SNEGSKA (reference sequence). V shed 3 bases and J shed 1 base, with 12 bases lying between them. This CDR3 comprises 14 residues. The CDR3: CSASPPGPNTEAFF. The CDR3 nucleotides read TGCAGTGCTAGCCCCCCGGGCCCGAACACTGAAGCTTTCTTT.

This clonotype was seen ten or more times. V usage is TRBV20-1 and J usage is TRBJ2-7, with 9 nucleotides matching TRBD2. The germline V gene has CDR1 DFQATT and CDR2 SNEGSKA (reference sequence). The V gene end was trimmed by 6 bases and the J gene end by 3 bases; junction bases not matched to a gene: 9. The CDR3 sequence is 14 residues long. The CDR3 reads CSAQLAGVGYEQYF. For the CDR3, the DNA is TGCAGTGCCCAATTAGCGGGGGTCGGCTACGAGCAGTACTTC.

In this sample, this clonotype turned up many times. This chain connects TRBV10-2 to TRBJ1-1; D unresolved. Germline CDR1 and CDR2: WSHSY and SAAADI. V was shortened by 4 bases and J by 6 bases, with 15 bases between the two germline ends. The CDR3 totals 14 residues. CDR3 in DNA: TGCGCCAGCAGTGTATTAAACGAGGGAGCTGAAGCTTTCTTT. Protein: CASSVLNEGAEAFF.

As concerns this clonotype: A read error may be the cause here, since a much bigger clone is one base away. The V call is TRBV29-1, the J call TRBJ2-7, with no clear D. Germline V lookup: CDR1 SQVTM, CDR2 ANQGSEA. There are 11 residues in the CDR3. V was shortened by 4 bases and J by 6 bases, with 10 bases between the two germline ends. CDR3 residues: CSVVYSCEQYF. The CDR3 DNA follows: TGCAGCGTTGTTTACAGCTGCGAGCAGTACTTC.

The chain links TRBV6-5 to TRBJ1-5, with TRBD1 as a possible D gene (6 bases). The CDR3 is made up of 13 amino acids. From germline, CDR1 is MNHEY and CDR2 SVGAGI. Trimming took 6 bases from V and 14 from J, leaving 20 bases between them. The CDR3 spells CASRTTGQAYEHF. The CDR3 coding sequence is TGTGCCAGCAGAACCACGGGACAAGCCTACGAGCATTTT.

The sample holds a few counts of this clonotype. The rearrangement links TRBV20-1 to TRBJ1-4; D gene unclear. V was cut by 6 bases and J by 7 bases, with 30 bases left in between. CDR1 and CDR2 (germline): DFQATT, SNEGSKA (reference sequence). The CDR3 runs 18 residues. This CDR3 is CSASKEGDPTLESEKLFF. For the CDR3, the DNA is TGCAGTGCGTCTAAGGAGGGAGATCCGACTCTAGAGAGTGAAAAACTGTTTTTT.

This clonotype was detected many times. This chain connects TRBV29-1 to TRBJ1-2; a possible D gene is TRBD1 (6 bases). The ends were cut back, 5 bases at V and 2 bases at J, with 27 bases in the middle. The CDR3 length is 18 residues. The germline CDR1 and CDR2 sequences are SQVTM and ANQGSEA. Here the CDR3 reads CSVYQPGQRTTANYGYTF. The CDR3 DNA sequence: TGCAGCGTTTACCAACCGGGACAAAGAACGACTGCCAACTATGGCTACACCTTC.

This clonotype has a count of ten or more. The J gene is TRBJ1-2, the V gene TRBV6-5; D is uncertain. Germline-derived CDR1 and CDR2 are MNHEY and SVGAGI. Trimming took 8 bases from V and 2 from J, leaving 15 bases between them. The CDR3 totals 14 residues. The CDR3 region is CASQPSGRNYGYTF. Here the CDR3 DNA reads TGTGCCAGCCAGCCTTCGGGGAGGAACTATGGCTACACCTTC.

This clonotype was seen many times. The chain uses TRBV20-1 and TRBJ1-1; D gene uncertain. This CDR3 is 13 amino acids long. CDR1 and CDR2 (germline): DFQATT, SNEGSKA (reference sequence). Trimming took off 5 bases at V and 2 bases at J, with 12 bases between the two ends. The chain's CDR3 is CSARLVGNTEAFF. The CDR3, as DNA: TGCAGTGCTCGGTTGGTGGGAAACACTGAAGCTTTCTTT.

This clonotype was counted at least ten times. The CDR3 here is CASRPPDRETQYF. As DNA, the CDR3 is TGTGCCAGTAGGCCCCCCGACAGGGAGACCCAGTACTTC. The rearrangement joins TRBV19 to TRBJ2-5, with D tentatively TRBD1 (6 bases). The V gene lost 6 bases and the J gene lost 5 bases, with 13 bases spanning the gap. The CDR3 loop spans 13 amino acids. CDR1 and CDR2 (germline): LNHDA, SQIVND (reference sequence).

The V and J genes are TRBV11-2 and TRBJ1-6; D is undetermined. The CDR3 has 14 amino acids. Germline CDR1 is SGHAT and CDR2 is FQNNGV. Trimming shortened V by 5 bases and J by 9 bases, and 14 bases separated the two germline ends. CDR3 in amino acids: CASSIRASASPLHF. CDR3 DNA: TGTGCCAGCAGCATTCGGGCCAGCGCTTCACCCCTCCACTTT.

V and J are TRBV29-1 and TRBJ2-1; D is unclear. V was trimmed by 7 bases and J by 5 bases, leaving 9 bases between them. This CDR3 is built from 11 residues. Germline CDR1 is SQVTM and CDR2 is ANQGSEA. DNA of the CDR3: TGCAGCGCCCTTCCTGACAATGAGCAGTTCTTC. As protein: CSALPDNEQFF.

The sample holds many counts of this clonotype. V is TRBV25-1 and J is TRBJ1-5; no reliable D call. V was shortened by 6 bases and J by 3 bases, with 12 bases between the two germline ends. The CDR3 covers 14 residues. CDR1 is MGHDK, CDR2 SYGVNS, per germline. As DNA, the CDR3 is TGTGCCAGCAGGGGAGGAGGAAACAATCAGCCCCAGCATTTT. Amino acids: CASRGGGNNQPQHF.

This chain joins TRBV2 and TRBJ1-1; D unresolved. Trimming removed 4 bases from V and 11 bases from J, with 2 bases in between. The CDR3 totals 8 residues. The germline V gene has CDR1 SNHLY and CDR2 FYNNEI. This CDR3 is CASSGAFF. The DNA for the CDR3 is TGTGCCAGCAGTGGGGCTTTCTTT.